This T cell receptor beta chain was observed in a study of T cells in Graves' hyperthyroidism and ophthalmopathy. TCR beta CDR3 sequences were amplified from RNA transcripts. HTBI primers were used for first-round RT-PCR of the TCR CDR3. TCRdb re-analysed the multiplex PCR reads in MiXCR, keeping a single row per CDR3 protein. The sample lists around 700,000 distinct CDR3 sequences; about 19% were seen once. The CDR3 has 12 amino acids. V was pared by 1 base and J by 7 bases, with 5 bases between. Germline CDR1 reads MNHEY; CDR2 reads SVGAGI. Thyroid ultrasound and orbital computed tomography, with clinical symptoms and serum thyroxine and TRAb, informed diagnoses. Fresh peripheral blood, approximately 10 ml, yielded the PBMCs.

The receptor was derived from a woman in her forties or fifties with Graves' hyperthyroidism that later progressed to Graves' ophthalmopathy. Sequencing used blood. The chain links TRBV6-5 to TRBJ2-1, with D uncertain. Written as DNA, the CDR3 is TGTGCCAGCAGTTACTTGGGGAATGAGCAGTTCTTC. Its translation is CASSYLGNEQFF.